This T cell receptor (beta chain) was identified during a study of cytomegalovirus exposure and HLA in healthy donors. Points from the study as a whole: Most TCRs appeared rarely, but some public TCRs recurred in many donors. Later analysis identified several of the most significant clusters that appeared linked to common viral pathogens. Reportedly, a later analysis found an Asian-associated ancestry cluster had fewer N-insertions than the roughly 700-donor mean.

Regarding this clone: Its antigen is still unknown.

Primers for the PCR totalled 60 Vbeta and 13 Jbeta. Libraries were prepared by immunoSEQ multiplex PCR; TCRdb keeps only in-frame clonotypes and omits some of them. The sample has 150,000 to 200,000 clones; about 88% are singletons. This clonotype originated in a woman aged 18-30 years in good health and CMV-seronegative. The specimen sequenced was PBMCs.

The CDR3 loop is CASSSHPGLAVLWDEQYF. DNA for the CDR3: TGTGCCAGCAGCTCACACCCAGGACTAGCGGTTCTTTGGGACGAGCAGTACTTC. This chain uses TRBV5-8 with TRBJ2-7; 10 bases match TRBD2. Germline V gene lookup returns CDR1 SGHTS and CDR2 YDEGEE. V trimming: 3 bases; J trimming: 5 bases; junction bases outside the gene matches: 17. The CDR3 consists of 18 residues.